These 15 T cell receptor beta chains originate from one sample sequenced in a study of post-analysis software for immune sequencing data. Prepared libraries of TCR beta cDNA carried unique molecular identifiers. One entry per CDR3 protein, called by TCRdb with MiXCR from the PCR reads. The table includes some 800,000 distinct CDR3 sequences, more than 45% detected once. General study points: With TRBV5-6, TRBV5-1 and TRBV20-1 included, roughly five TRBV segments were more frequent in patients than in controls.

Their target antigens are unknown. The material sequenced was blood. The receptors were gathered from a girl under 18 with multiple sclerosis.

J is TRBJ2-1 and V is TRBV5-4; D possibly matches TRBD1 or TRBD2 (5 bases each). V was clipped by 7 bases and J by 5 bases, with 13 bases between them. The CDR3 is 13 amino acids. Germline CDR1 and CDR2: SGHNT and YYREEE (reference sequence). Here the CDR3 DNA reads TGTGCCAGCGGGGACCTGGACGACAATGAGCAGTTCTTC. It codes for CASGDLDDNEQFF.

This clonotype was seen once. Here the CDR3 DNA reads TGCAGTGCTAGGTTACTAGCGGGACCGACTAATGAGCAGTTCTTC. Translated, it gives CSARLLAGPTNEQFF. This chain links TRBV20-1 with TRBJ2-1; 10 bases map to TRBD2. Germline-derived CDR1 and CDR2 are DFQATT and SNEGSKA (reference sequence). The CDR3 has 15 residues. Trimming removed 3 bases from V and 7 bases from J; junction bases left unmatched: 9.

This clonotype was observed once. The chain is built from TRBV20-1 and TRBJ2-1; the match to TRBD2 covers 10 bases. V shed 3 bases and J 6 bases; nucleotides not matched to a gene: 5. This CDR3 is 14 amino acids long. CDR1 is DFQATT and CDR2 is SNEGSKA in the germline V gene (reference sequence). Written as DNA, the CDR3 is TGCAGTGCTAGGATTAGCGGGAGGCTCAATGAGCAGTTCTTC. Residues: CSARISGRLNEQFF.

This clonotype was counted between two and nine times. V is TRBV4-3 and J is TRBJ2-5; 9 bases agree with TRBD2. V shed 2 bases and J 10 bases; nucleotides not matched to a gene: 11. Germline-derived CDR1 and CDR2 are LGHNA and YSLEER. The CDR3 is 15 amino acids. CDR3 sequence: CASSQSLASGTDQYF. The CDR3 region has the DNA TGCGCCAGCAGCCAATCTCTCGCTAGCGGGACGGACCAGTACTTC.

This clonotype occurred a few times. This sequence joins TRBV7-9 and TRBJ1-6, with 10 positions matching TRBD1. V lost 1 base to trimming and J lost 9 bases; unmatched junction nucleotides: 3. CDR1 is SEHNR, CDR2 FQNEAQ, per germline (reference sequence). This CDR3 comprises 15 residues. CDR3 region: CASSLGDRGPSPLHF. The CDR3 DNA sequence: TGTGCCAGCAGCTTAGGGGACAGGGGTCCTTCACCCCTCCACTTT.

J is TRBJ2-7 and V is TRBV6-6, with D possibly TRBD1 on 6 matching bases. V lost 2 bases and J lost 0, with 14 bases in between. The CDR3 has 16 amino acids. The V gene's germline CDR1 is MNHNY and CDR2 SVGAGI (reference sequence). CDR3 sequence: CASSYRRDISSYEQYF. The CDR3 DNA follows: TGTGCCAGCAGTTACCGCCGGGACATTTCCTCCTACGAGCAGTACTTC.

This clonotype was seen a handful of times. The rearrangement links TRBV9 to TRBJ2-5; D is undetermined. Germline V gene lookup returns CDR1 SGDLS and CDR2 YYNGEE. V lost 0 bases, J lost 1 base, and 13 bases lay in between. CDR3 size: 16 residues. CDR3 DNA sequence: TGTGCCAGCAGCGTAGCCCGTGCGGTACCCCAAGAGACCCAGTACTTC. It yields the protein CASSVARAVPQETQYF.

This clonotype was counted a few times. The genes are TRBV27 and TRBJ1-2; 7 bases agree with TRBD1. This CDR3 has 14 residues. The germline CDR1 and CDR2 sequences are MNHEY and SMNVEV (reference sequence). V was pared by 6 bases and J by 2 bases, with 6 bases of the junction left unmatched. The CDR3 protein is CASSRDRQNYGYTF. CDR3 DNA: TGTGCCAGCAGCCGGGACAGACAGAACTATGGCTACACCTTC.

The V call is TRBV7-9, the J call TRBJ2-1; D may be TRBD2 (6 bases). The CDR3 runs to 17 residues. The germline gives CDR1 SEHNR, CDR2 FQNEAQ (reference sequence). V was pared by 5 bases and J by 5 bases, with 22 bases between. In DNA form, the CDR3 reads TGTGCCAGCAGCAATGTTTTTAGCGGTAAGGGGCACAATGAGCAGTTCTTC. Amino acids: CASSNVFSGKGHNEQFF.

J is TRBJ1-5 and V is TRBV7-2, with a tentative D call TRBD1 (6 bases). CDR1 is SGHTA and CDR2 is FQGNSA in the germline V gene. CDR3 length: 14 residues. Trimming pared 5 bases from V and 3 bases from J, leaving 11 bases between. The CDR3 DNA follows: TGTGCCAGCAGCCCCGGACAGCCCAATCAGCCCCAGCATTTT. Translating gives CASSPGQPNQPQHF. The full variable domain, with the rest looked up from reference TRBV7-2 and TRBJ1-5, is GAGVSQSPSNKVTEKGKDVELRCDPISGHTALYWYRQSLGQGLEFLIYFQGNSAPDKSGLPSDRFSAERTGGSVSTLTIQRTQQEDSAVYLCASSPGQPNQPQHFGDGTRLSIL.

The CDR3 loop reads CASSYGTSNQPQHF. The CDR3 bases are TGTGCCAGCAGTTACGGGACGAGCAATCAGCCCCAGCATTTT. V usage is TRBV6-2 or TRBV6-3 and J usage is TRBJ1-5, with D possibly matching TRBD1 (5 bases). Germline V CDR1 and CDR2: MNHEY, SVGEGT. The CDR3 covers 14 residues. V dropped 2 bases and J dropped 1 base, with 6 bases sitting between them.

CDR3 sequence (DNA): TGTGCCAGCACCGCTACACCGGCCGATGGCTACACCTTC. It yields the protein CASTATPADGYTF. V usage is TRBV12-3 or TRBV12-4 and J usage is TRBJ1-2; D remains ambiguous. Trimming cost V 7 bases and J 6 bases, with 15 bases left between them. This CDR3 comprises 13 residues.

In this sample, this clonotype turned up a few times. This chain joins TRBV6-1 and TRBJ1-2; 7 bases are a match to TRBD1. V shed 8 bases and J 0 bases; nucleotides not matched to a gene: 9. This CDR3 spans 15 amino acids. Germline loops: CDR1 MNHNS, CDR2 SASEGT. For the CDR3, the DNA is TGTGCCAGCTCGGGACAGCCCACAGCTAACTATGGCTACACCTTC. Its translation: CASSGQPTANYGYTF.

The J gene is TRBJ1-5, the V gene TRBV28; weak D call: TRBD1 (5 bases). The CDR3 spans 15 residues. Trimming cost V 6 bases and J 2 bases, with 14 bases left between them. Germline V CDR1 and CDR2: MDHEN, SYDVKM. The chain's CDR3 is CASSLDSDGNQPQHF. CDR3 sequence (DNA): TGTGCCAGCAGCCTCGACAGCGACGGCAATCAGCCCCAGCATTTT. Supplemented by reference TRBV28 and TRBJ1-5, the full variable domain reads DVKVTQSSRYLVKRTGEKVFLECVQDMDHENMFWYRQDPGLGLRLIYFSYDVKMKEKGDIPEGYSVSREKKERFSLILESASTNQTSMYLCASSLDSDGNQPQHFGDGTRLSIL.

The chain employs TRBV20-1 and TRBJ2-5, with D tentatively TRBD1 (5 bases). Per the germline V gene, CDR1 is DFQATT and CDR2 is SNEGSKA (reference sequence). With 0 bases removed from V and 5 bases from J, the gap between germline ends came to 16 bases. The CDR3 consists of 15 residues. The CDR3 nucleotides read TGCAGTGCTAGAGAGGACACCACATTCCGGGAGACCCAGTACTTC. The encoded protein is CSAREDTTFRETQYF.